This TCR beta chain was recovered during a study of CD8 T cells in Susac syndrome. RNA was extracted with the RNeasy kit, and a quantity of about 0.45 to 1 ug was reverse transcribed using random hexamers. One entry per CDR3 protein results from TCRdb running MiXCR on the immunoSEQ multiplex PCR reads. The table shows roughly 190,000 distinct CDR3 sequences, with 85% to 95% occurring only once. CDR1 and CDR2 from the germline V gene are MNHEY and SMNVEV (reference sequence). This CDR3 has 15 residues. V lost 5 bases, J lost 3 bases, and 5 bases stayed unmatched. Sequencing of TCR beta drew on CD8+ and CD4+ T cells from blood. With respect to this clonotype: Antigen: not known.

General study points: In total CD8+ repertoires, 15 to 20 Susac-specific public clones were found, and CD8+ TEMRA repertoires had several. It was acknowledged in the study that the number of individuals who were included in its TCR sequencing and HLA analysis was relatively small. The study found that Susac CD8+ clonal expansion peaked in TEMRA cells and active patients.

The chain couples TRBV27 to TRBJ2-3; 10 nucleotides line up with TRBD2. The sequence was obtained from a human donor with Susac syndrome. Source material: CD8+ T cells from PBMCs. The DNA for the CDR3 is TGTGCCAGCAGTACCGGGACTAGCGCAACAGATACGCAGTATTTT. It translates to CASSTGTSATDTQYF.